One and the same sample provided the 17 T cell receptor beta chains below, sequenced in a study of synovial regulatory T cells in juvenile arthritis. The synovial samples were synovial fluid, paired with peripheral blood from each active arthritis patient. TCRdb keeps only in-frame clones here, not all; method: immunoSEQ multiplex PCR. The record lists roughly 2,800 clones, of which the ten most abundant hold roughly 12%. Sequenced sample: Treg cells from the synovium. These receptor sequences come from a donor aged 2-35 years with juvenile idiopathic arthritis.

The CDR3 spells CASSLGLVGTEQFF. V gene TRBV11-2 combines with J gene TRBJ2-1; without DNA, the TCRdb call of TRBD2 cannot be checked. Germline V gene lookup returns CDR1 SGHAT and CDR2 FQNNGV. This CDR3 contains 14 residues. No nucleotide data were recorded.

V is TRBV4-1 and J is TRBJ2-7; TCRdb's D call, TRBD2, is unchecked because there is no DNA. CDR3 length: 15 amino acids. No DNA is recorded. Germline loops: CDR1 MGHRA, CDR2 YSYEKL. The CDR3 spells CASSQSHLSPGEQYF.

The chain carries TRBV7-2 and TRBJ1-1. There are 14 residues in the CDR3. No DNA was logged. CDR1 and CDR2 (germline): SGHTA, FQGNSA. The CDR3 protein is CASSSGRHNTEAFF.

By frequency, this clone is medium-sized. This rearrangement joins TRBV4-1 to TRBJ1-5. The length of the CDR3 is 16 residues. Nucleotide data are not available. The V gene's germline CDR1 is MGHRA and CDR2 YSYEKL. The chain's CDR3 is CASSQGTDSPRQPQHF.

Here the CDR3 reads CASSSAYEQYF. V and J are TRBV5-1 and TRBJ2-7; TCRdb selects TRBD1, and the lack of DNA leaves this call unchecked. Germline CDR1 is SGHRS and CDR2 is YFSETQ. The CDR3 runs to 11 residues. No nucleotide data were recorded.

The chain is built from TRBV2 and TRBJ2-1; TCRdb lists TRBD2, though no DNA is available to test this call. This CDR3 has 14 amino acids. DNA was not recorded. The germline CDR1 and CDR2 sequences are SNHLY and FYNNEI. CDR3: CASRMASSYNEQFF.

This clone ranks as medium-sized in terms of frequency. The rearrangement links TRBV5-6 to TRBJ2-4; the D gene TCRdb calls, TRBD1, cannot be checked with no DNA. CDR3 length: 14 amino acids. The DNA sequence is not available. Looked up from germline, CDR1 is SGHDT and CDR2 is YYEEEE. The CDR3 region is CASSLKGAENIQYF.

This chain connects TRBV27 to TRBJ2-5; TCRdb calls TRBD1, which cannot be checked without DNA. Germline loops: CDR1 MNHEY, CDR2 SMNVEV (reference sequence). This CDR3 comprises 14 residues. DNA for this receptor is not on file. The CDR3 sequence is CASSRTKFQETQYF.

V gene TRBV18 combines with J gene TRBJ1-2. Germline V lookup: CDR1 KGHSH, CDR2 LQKENI. The CDR3 length is 15 residues. No DNA is recorded. The CDR3 sequence: CASSPGGGLTYGYTF.

The V call is TRBV6-1, the J call TRBJ2-5; the D call of TRBD2 rests on TCRdb alone, since no DNA is present to check it. The CDR3 runs 14 residues. DNA was not recorded. Germline V gives CDR1 MNHNS, CDR2 SASEGT. The CDR3 loop reads CASSRAGVSNEQYF.

The chain is built from TRBV5-6 and TRBJ1-4. The germline CDR1 and CDR2 sequences are SGHDT and YYEEEE. CDR3 length equals 15 residues. A DNA sequence was not provided. CDR3 loop: CASSFRDEGVGKLFF.

The CDR3 region is CASSLSFGTIYF. The chain couples TRBV2 to TRBJ1-3. Germline V gene data show CDR1 as SNHLY and CDR2 as FYNNEI. This CDR3 region has 12 residues. No DNA sequence is on record.

The chain uses TRBV25-1 and TRBJ1-2; TCRdb reports TRBD1, a call that lacks DNA to check it against. The CDR3 is made up of 16 amino acids. No DNA sequence is on record. Germline-derived CDR1 and CDR2 are MGHDK and SYGVNS. Here the CDR3 reads CASSRTDRGYNYGYTF.

Frequency places this clone as medium-sized (0.01 to 0.1%). The V and J genes are TRBV7-8 and TRBJ2-3; TCRdb lists TRBD1, though no DNA is available to test this call. CDR1 and CDR2 (germline): SGHVS, FQNEAQ. The CDR3 sequence is 16 residues long. The coding DNA is unavailable. The CDR3 sequence is CASSLWPLASTDTQYF.

The rearrangement uses TRBV7-6 and TRBJ1-4; TCRdb selects TRBD1, and the lack of DNA leaves this call unchecked. The CDR3 loop spans 18 amino acids. DNA is not on record. Per germline, CDR1 SGHVS and CDR2 FNYEAQ. This chain's CDR3 is CASSPRGTGVATNEKLFF. The whole variable domain, remainder taken from reference TRBV7-6 and TRBJ1-4, is GAGVSQSPRYKVTKRGQDVALRCDPISGHVSLYWYRQALGQGPEFLTYFNYEAQQDKSGLPNDRFSAERPEGSISTLTIQRTEQRDSAMYRCASSPRGTGVATNEKLFFGSGTQLSVL.

The CDR3 spells CASSVTGSSYNEQFF. V gene TRBV5-1 combines with J gene TRBJ2-1; TCRdb picks TRBD1, but there is no DNA to check that call. Germline CDR1 is SGHRS and CDR2 is YFSETQ. This CDR3 comprises 15 residues. No DNA appears here.

This clone is classed as medium-sized by frequency. The V gene is TRBV4-1, the J gene TRBJ1-5; there is no DNA to check the TCRdb D call of TRBD1. The germline V gene encodes CDR1 MGHRA and CDR2 YSYEKL. CDR3 length equals 16 residues. The entry carries no DNA sequence. CDR3 sequence: CASSQGPVGAAQPQHF.